This TCR beta chain was sequenced in a study of regulatory T cells in long-lasting Graves disease. Whole-study context: Patients met the persistent Graves' disease definition after over 5 years of antithyroid drugs with positive TSH receptor antibodies. Notes on the study in general: TRBV28 was favored in persistent disease, as were TRBJ1-2 and TRBJ2-5. Examination was confined to peripheral blood, excluding thyroid tissue.

The CDR3 is 12 residues long. In germline, CDR1 is GTSNPN, CDR2 SVGIG (reference sequence). V shed 1 base and J shed 8 bases, with 11 bases lying between them. This clonotype was found a few times. Its antigen remains unidentified. Building of the TCR beta libraries involved iRepertoire HTBI primers and Arm-PCR of CDR3 regions. A single record per CDR3 protein comes from TCRdb applying MiXCR to the multiplex PCR reads. The repertoire holds roughly 450,000 distinct CDR3 sequences, with around 20% as singletons. The time point here: persistent/refractory GD, antithyroid drugs over 5 years with positive TRAb. The TCR library was made from RNA extracted from PBMCs.

This chain uses TRBV30 with TRBJ1-1; D is ambiguous. Sequencing used peripheral blood mononuclear cells (PBMCs), obtained when the disease was refractory, from a patient treated with antithyroid drugs. The receptor comes from a female donor with Graves disease. The CDR3 DNA reads TGTGCCTGGAGTGAGAGTGGGAGGGAAGCTTTCTTT. Its protein product is CAWSESGREAFF. Complete variable domain (other parts from reference TRBV30 and TRBJ1-1): SQTIHQWPATLVQPVGSPLSLECTVEGTSNPNLYWYRQAAGRGLQLLFYSVGIGQISSEVPQNLSASRPQDRQFILSSKKLLLSDSGFYLCAWSESGREAFFGQGTRLTVV.